One sample yielded the 19 T cell receptor beta chains listed below, sequenced in a study of persistence of HIV-infected CD4 T cells. This was the immunoSEQ version 4 assay in survey mode. This table comes from immunoSEQ multiplex PCR, and its TCRdb copy is limited to in-frame clones, with some not included. The top ten hold over 1.5% of the sample, which has tens of thousands of clones, under 80% seen once. Antigen specificity for these receptors is unknown. Cells were stimulated with overlapping HIV-1 Gag 15-mer peptides. Sorting of responding CD4+ T cells relied on upregulated CD40 ligand together with CD69. Here the sequenced sample was CD4+ T cells sorted from PBMCs after roughly 17-hour stimulation, taken from a patient who received antiretroviral therapy. These receptor sequences come from an adult man with HIV who was CMV-seropositive.

This clone was recorded a few times. The chain is built from TRBV6-5 and TRBJ1-5, with 7 bases that match TRBD1. The CDR3 totals 14 residues. Per germline, CDR1 MNHEY and CDR2 SVGAGI. The V and J ends lost 6 bases and 6 bases, in that order; junction bases with no gene match: 8. Here the CDR3 DNA reads TGTGCCAGCAGGGGGAGACAGGGACTTCAGCCCCAGCATTTT. The encoded protein is CASRGRQGLQPQHF.

The chain couples TRBV19 to TRBJ2-1; no definite D call. The CDR3 extends over 14 amino acids. Germline V gives CDR1 LNHDA, CDR2 SQIVND (reference sequence). Trimming left V 8 bases short and J 8 bases short, with 19 bases between. The CDR3 loop reads CASSPRGHGDEQFF. The CDR3 DNA follows: TGTGCCAGTTCCCCGCGAGGCCACGGCGATGAGCAGTTCTTC.

The chain carries TRBV11-3 and TRBJ2-2; D call uncertain. This CDR3 is built from 14 residues. Trimming stripped 4 bases from V and 0 bases from J, with 6 bases between. Looked up from germline, CDR1 is SGHNT and CDR2 is YENEEA. The CDR3 bases are TGTGCCAGCAGCTCACGCTCGAACACCGGGGAGCTGTTTTTT. It is translated as CASSSRSNTGELFF.

The rearrangement links TRBV7-8 to TRBJ1-3; D is ambiguous. The CDR3 is 16 amino acids. V was trimmed by 0 bases and J by 2 bases, leaving 11 bases between them. Germline CDR1 reads SGHVS; CDR2 reads FQNEAQ. The CDR3 region is CASSLASDKPGNTIYF. CDR3 nucleotide sequence: TGTGCCAGCAGCTTAGCGTCCGATAAGCCTGGAAACACCATATATTTT.

The chain combines TRBV10-3 with TRBJ2-7; TRBD1 matches at 7 bases. The V gene end was trimmed by 4 bases and the J gene end by 6 bases; junction bases not matched to a gene: 12. This CDR3 has 15 amino acids. The V gene's germline CDR1 is ENHRY and CDR2 SYGVKD. CDR3 residues: CAISGDRVLASEQYF. DNA of the CDR3: TGTGCCATCAGTGGCGACAGGGTCTTAGCCTCCGAGCAGTACTTC.

The chain couples TRBV6-5 to TRBJ2-7, with TRBD1 identical over 11 bases. CDR1 is MNHEY, CDR2 SVGAGI, per germline. V trimming: 4 bases; J trimming: 1 base; junction bases outside the gene matches: 3. CDR3 size: 15 residues. This chain's CDR3 is CASSSDRGLSYEQYF. In DNA, the CDR3 is TGTGCCAGCAGTTCGGACAGGGGGCTATCCTACGAGCAGTACTTC.

The chain recombines TRBV6-5 with TRBJ1-2; D unresolved. The germline V gene has CDR1 MNHEY and CDR2 SVGAGI. The CDR3 is 14 amino acids. V was pared by 0 bases and J by 1 base, with 6 bases between. The CDR3 sequence is CASSYSAVNYGYTF. The CDR3, as DNA: TGTGCCAGCAGTTACTCGGCCGTTAACTATGGCTACACCTTC.

V is TRBV12-5 and J is TRBJ2-2; D not resolved. Deletions cut 0 bases from V and 5 bases from J, with 7 bases between. The CDR3 runs 14 residues. The germline CDR1 and CDR2 sequences are LGHNT and FRNRAP. Written as DNA, the CDR3 is TGTGCTAGTGGTTTGGTCAAAAGGACCGGGGAGCTGTTTTTT. Its protein is CASGLVKRTGELFF.

The J gene is TRBJ1-1, the V gene TRBV7-9; no definite D call. Germline values: CDR1 SEHNR, CDR2 FQNEAQ (reference sequence). CDR3 size: 12 residues. The V gene lost 5 bases and the J gene lost 9 bases, with 13 bases spanning the gap. The CDR3 spells CASSTGSLQAFF. CDR3 DNA sequence: TGTGCCAGCAGCACTGGCAGCCTGCAAGCTTTCTTT.

This sequence joins TRBV7-6 and TRBJ2-7, with D maybe TRBD2 (6 bases). This CDR3 has 13 residues. V lost 1 base and J 2 bases, leaving 6 bases between the germline ends. CDR1 and CDR2 from the germline V gene are SGHVS and FNYEAQ. The CDR3 protein is CASSLGEAYEQYF. DNA for the CDR3: TGTGCCAGCAGCTTAGGGGAGGCCTACGAGCAGTACTTC.

The table lists this clone with a count of one. V and J are TRBV28 and TRBJ1-4; 8 bases line up with TRBD1. The CDR3 extends over 16 amino acids. Trimming removed 5 bases from V and 1 base from J; junction bases left unmatched: 6. Per germline, CDR1 MDHEN and CDR2 SYDVKM. The CDR3, as DNA: TGTGCCAGCAGTCCCCGGACAGGGATAACTAATGAAAAACTGTTTTTT. Its translation is CASSPRTGITNEKLFF.

The chain uses TRBV20-1 and TRBJ1-1; D remains unclear. The V gene's germline CDR1 is DFQATT and CDR2 SNEGSKA (reference sequence). The CDR3 runs 14 residues. With 3 bases removed from V and 3 bases from J, the gap between germline ends came to 14 bases. The CDR3 nucleotides are TGCAGTGCTAGTGATCGTGGACGGCACACTGAAGCTTTCTTT. Its protein is CSASDRGRHTEAFF.

The rearrangement links TRBV12-3 or TRBV12-4 to TRBJ1-5; TRBD1 matches at 7 bases. This CDR3 comprises 13 residues. V gave up 6 bases and J gave up 5 bases; unmatched junction bases: 4. CDR3 bases: TGTGCCAGCAGACAGGGGTTAGATCAGCCCCAGCATTTT. Its translation is CASRQGLDQPQHF.

The rearrangement uses TRBV2 and TRBJ1-6; D not certain. V shed 7 bases and J shed 4 bases, with 11 bases lying between them. In germline, CDR1 is SNHLY, CDR2 FYNNEI. The length of the CDR3 is 14 residues. In nucleotides, the CDR3 is TGTGCCAGCACCCTCAGTACTTATAATTCACCCCTCCACTTT. It codes for CASTLSTYNSPLHF. Looking up the rest from reference TRBV2 and TRBJ1-6 gives the full variable domain: EPEVTQTPSHQVTQMGQEVILRCVPISNHLYFYWYRQILGQKVEFLVSFYNNEISEKSEIFDDQFSVERPDGSNFTLKIRSTKLEDSAMYFCASTLSTYNSPLHFGNGTRLTVT.

V gene TRBV4-1 combines with J gene TRBJ2-4, with D perhaps TRBD2 (6 bases). This CDR3 is built from 18 residues. Germline lookup yields CDR1 MGHRA and CDR2 YSYEKL. V lost 1 base and J 0 bases, leaving 16 bases between the germline ends. The CDR3 nucleotides are TGCGCCAGCAGCCAAGGCCTGGGGGGAGTCGGAGCCAAAAACATTCAGTACTTC. It specifies CASSQGLGGVGAKNIQYF.

The CDR3 region is CASGMSGQVNEKLFF. The CDR3 DNA follows: TGTGCCAGCGGAATGTCGGGACAGGTTAATGAAAAACTGTTTTTT. The gene calls are TRBV27 and TRBJ1-4; 8 bases line up with TRBD1. The CDR3 covers 15 residues. V was clipped by 8 bases and J by 4 bases; unmatched bases: 9. The germline V gene encodes CDR1 MNHEY and CDR2 SMNVEV (reference sequence).

The J gene is TRBJ1-3, the V gene TRBV6-6; the D is unclear. The CDR3 loop spans 15 amino acids. Germline V gene sequence: CDR1 MNHNY, CDR2 SVGAGI (reference sequence). V was trimmed by 2 bases and J by 3 bases, leaving 11 bases between them. CDR3 coding DNA: TGTGCCAGCAGTTACGAGGGAAGTGGTGGAAACACCATATATTTT. Translation: CASSYEGSGGNTIYF.

This clone has just a few counts. The rearrangement links TRBV2 to TRBJ2-2; 7 bases fit TRBD1. Germline V gene lookup returns CDR1 SNHLY and CDR2 FYNNEI. The CDR3 loop spans 15 amino acids. With 6 bases clipped from V and 5 bases from J, the junction kept 9 bases outside the gene matches. The DNA for the CDR3 is TGTGCCAGCAGGTTAACAGGGGAAGGAACCGGGGAGCTGTTTTTT. Translation: CASRLTGEGTGELFF.

The chain employs TRBV5-1 and TRBJ1-4; unclear D gene. The V end lost 2 bases, the J end lost 5 bases, and 10 bases lay between the germline ends. Germline V gene sequence: CDR1 SGHRS, CDR2 YFSETQ. CDR3 length equals 14 residues. The CDR3 nucleotides are TGCGCCAGCAGCTTCATGGGAGGGAATGAAAAACTGTTTTTT. As protein: CASSFMGGNEKLFF. The whole variable domain, remainder taken from reference TRBV5-1 and TRBJ1-4, is KAGVTQTPRYLIKTRGQQVTLSCSPISGHRSVSWYQQTPGQGLQFLFEYFSETQRNKGNFPGRFSGRQFSNSRSEMNVSTLELGDSALYLCASSFMGGNEKLFFGSGTQLSVL.